Listed below are T cell receptor beta chains from one sample, sequenced in a study of T cell repertoires in cytomegalovirus infection. One entry per CDR3 protein, called by TCRdb with MiXCR from the reads. The profile shows 900,000 to 950,000 distinct CDR3 sequences, roughly 30% of them singletons. These receptors lack a known antigen. Sequenced material: cultured CD8+ T cells from PBMCs, taken from culture after CMV antigen stimulation. The receptors were sampled from a human donor in good health (CMV status not recorded). Some clones in this sample may be carry-over from other donors' samples. Both conserved end residues are part of each CDR3. Each record gives: D gene, J gene, V gene, clone size, CDR3 protein, CDR3 DNA. The D gene is left open where the match is weak. Where a row states a size, it is once, few, many or the class of an expanded clone; other rows omit it.

NA TRBJ2-2 TRBV7-9 few CASSLVTNTGELFF TGTGCCAGCAGCTTGGTTACGAACACCGGGGAGCTGTTTTTT
NA TRBJ2-5 TRBV12-3/TRBV12-4 NA CASSFMPPEGETQYF TGTGCCAGCAGTTTCATGCCCCCGGAAGGAGAGACCCAGTACTTC
NA TRBJ2-1 TRBV12-3/TRBV12-4 many CASSLGGLSYNEQFF TGTGCCAGCAGTTTAGGGGGGCTTTCCTACAATGAGCAGTTCTTC
NA TRBJ1-1 TRBV10-2 few CASSGPSGGGMNTEAFF TGCGCCAGCAGTGGGCCCTCGGGGGGGGGAATGAACACTGAAGCTTTCTTT
TRBD1 TRBJ1-2 TRBV7-9 NA CASSLKDRGIPNYGYTF TGTGCCAGCAGCTTGAAGGACAGGGGGATTCCTAACTATGGCTACACCTTC
NA TRBJ2-2 TRBV6-2/TRBV6-3 few CASSFDRNTGELFF TGTGCCAGCAGTTTTGACAGGAACACCGGGGAGCTGTTTTTT
NA TRBJ1-1 TRBV4-3 NA CASSTREAAEAFF TGCGCCAGCAGCACCCGGGAAGCTGCTGAAGCTTTCTTT
TRBD2 TRBJ2-3 TRBV4-3 NA CASSQGTSGDTQYF TGCGCCAGCAGCCAAGGGACTAGCGGAGATACGCAGTATTTT
NA TRBJ1-1 TRBV7-9 few CASSTRPGTPGTEAFF TGTGCCAGCAGCACACGTCCCGGGACACCGGGCACTGAAGCTTTCTTT
TRBD1 TRBJ1-2 TRBV7-9 few CASSSDRGTTTNYGYTF TGTGCCAGCAGCTCAGACAGGGGGACTACCACTAACTATGGCTACACCTTC
TRBD2 TRBJ2-5 TRBV10-2 NA CASKTSAVIETQYF TGCGCCAGCAAGACTAGCGCAGTCATAGAGACCCAGTACTTC
NA TRBJ2-3 TRBV28 few CASSFGLGGSNTDTQYF TGTGCCAGCAGTTTCGGTCTTGGGGGGTCGAACACAGATACGCAGTATTTT
NA TRBJ1-2 TRBV27 NA CASSLGSGTIFYGYTF TGTGCCAGCAGTCTAGGATCAGGGACCATTTTTTATGGCTACACCTTC
TRBD1 TRBJ1-2 TRBV6-1 many CASSERTGGDGYTF TGTGCCAGCAGTGAACGGACAGGGGGCGATGGCTACACCTTC
NA TRBJ2-1 TRBV7-6 few CASSPERPPLNEQFF TGTGCCAGCAGCCCTGAAAGACCACCCCTAAATGAGCAGTTCTTC
NA TRBJ2-2 TRBV27 few CASSLSNGGPTGELFF TGTGCCAGCAGTTTATCGAATGGGGGTCCCACCGGGGAGCTGTTTTTT
TRBD1 TRBJ2-7 TRBV4-1 few CASSQSSGQGYEQYF TGCGCCAGCAGCCAATCCTCGGGACAGGGCTACGAGCAGTACTTC